Sequencing of this T cell receptor (beta chain) was carried out in a study of regulatory T cells in long-lasting Graves disease. Turning to the study itself: Antithyroid drugs had been taken under 3 months by newly diagnosed Graves' patients.

This clonotype was counted a single time. What it binds is not known. This may arise from a read error, as a much more abundant clone is one base away. Arm-PCR with iRepertoire HTBI primers amplified the CDR3 regions for these TCR beta libraries. TCRdb analysed the multiplex PCR reads with MiXCR anew, one entry per CDR3 protein. The sample lists a few hundred thousand distinct CDR3 sequences, around 15% occurring once. As for time point: newly diagnosed GD, antithyroid drugs for less than 3 months. Making the TCR library involved RNA that had been extracted from PBMCs. The study, taken as a whole, reports: Researchers examined only peripheral blood and not thyroid tissue.

The CDR3 loop spans 14 amino acids. The trim removed 8 bases at V and 3 bases at J, leaving 7 bases unmatched. Germline lookup yields CDR1 MNHEY and CDR2 SMNVEV (reference sequence). The data were also submitted as part of a second study, on T cells in Graves' hyperthyroidism and ophthalmopathy. That source adds: A 13 V-J model separated ophthalmopathy from stable hyperthyroidism.

The sequences come from peripheral blood mononuclear cells (PBMCs), collected at new diagnosis, from a patient treated with antithyroid drugs. This TCR was sampled from a woman aged 18-29 years with Graves disease. The chain joins TRBV27 to TRBJ2-3, with 8 nucleotides matching TRBD1. The CDR3 sequence: CASELRQGTDTQYF. As DNA, the CDR3 is TGTGCCAGCGAGCTGAGACAGGGGACAGATACGCAGTATTTT.